A selection of T cell receptor beta chains follows, all from one sample in a study of control samples from healthy donors and cancer patients. Libraries were prepared by immunoSEQ multiplex PCR; TCRdb keeps only in-frame clonotypes and omits some of them. The data hold over 150,000 clones, with approximately 94% observed a single time. The sample consisted of blood. Receptor source: a woman under 30 in good health. Each CDR3 is given with its conserved first and last residue. The D gene is left open where the match is weak. A clone size is listed for some rows: how often the clone was seen (once, few, many), or a class if it is expanded.

j_gene	d_gene	v_gene	abundance	CDR3aa	CDR3nt
TRBJ2-7	TRBD2	TRBV28	NA	CASAVRLASYEQYF	TGTGCCAGCGCTGTCCGACTAGCCTCCTACGAGCAGTACTTC
TRBJ1-4	NA	TRBV14	NA	CASSQGSKLFF	TGTGCCAGCAGCCAAGGTTCGAAACTGTTTTTT
TRBJ2-1	NA	TRBV6-5	once	CASSYDGGYNEQFF	TGTGCCAGCAGTTACGATGGAGGTTACAATGAGCAGTTCTTC
TRBJ2-2	NA	TRBV5-5	NA	CASSLMGGPGELFF	TGTGCCAGCAGCTTGATGGGCGGTCCTGGGGAGCTGTTTTTT
TRBJ1-4	NA	TRBV18	NA	CASSQYTGAGTPNEKLFF	TGTGCCAGCTCACAATACACGGGGGCCGGGACGCCGAATGAAAAACTGTTTTTT
TRBJ2-1	TRBD2	TRBV7-2	NA	CASSPEIAGGNEQFF	TGTGCCAGCAGCCCCGAGATAGCGGGGGGCAATGAGCAGTTCTTC
TRBJ2-3	NA	TRBV6-5	once	CASSYSLPGTDTQYF	TGTGCCAGCAGTTACTCGCTTCCGGGAACAGATACGCAGTATTTT
TRBJ1-6	NA	TRBV28	NA	CASRTGPNNSPLHF	TGTGCCAGCAGGACGGGACCGAACAATTCACCCCTCCACTTT
TRBJ1-1	NA	TRBV7-2	NA	CASSLQLNTEAFF	TGTGCCAGCAGCCTCCAGCTGAACACTGAAGCTTTCTTT
TRBJ2-5	NA	TRBV7-9	once	CASSLGGQETQYF	TGTGCCAGCAGCTTAGGGGGGCAAGAGACCCAGTACTTC
TRBJ2-2	NA	TRBV19	NA	CASSIDVWANTGELFF	TGTGCCAGTAGTATAGATGTGTGGGCGAACACCGGGGAGCTGTTTTTT
TRBJ2-6	NA	TRBV6-2/TRBV6-3	NA	CASSPHGEFFGANVLTF	TGTGCCAGCAGCCCCCACGGGGAATTCTTTGGGGCCAACGTCCTGACTTTC
TRBJ2-5	NA	TRBV5-4	NA	CASSFFQGIGETQYF	TGTGCCAGCAGCTTCTTCCAGGGAATAGGGGAGACCCAGTACTTC
TRBJ2-3	TRBD1	TRBV18	NA	CASSPLPRDRGDTQYF	TGTGCCAGCTCACCACTACCCAGGGACAGGGGAGATACGCAGTATTTT
TRBJ1-1	NA	TRBV5-6	NA	CASKTRSGNTEAFF	TGTGCCAGCAAGACGAGGTCGGGGAACACTGAAGCTTTCTTT
TRBJ2-2	NA	TRBV5-1	once	CASSLVAGSTGELFF	TGCGCCAGCAGCTTGGTTGCAGGAAGCACCGGGGAGCTGTTTTTT
TRBJ2-1	TRBD2	TRBV5-1	NA	CASSLLVSGSWGEQFF	TGCGCCAGCAGCTTGTTGGTTAGCGGGAGCTGGGGTGAGCAGTTCTTC
TRBJ1-6	NA	TRBV28	few	CASSARTELDSPLHF	TGTGCCAGCAGTGCGAGGACAGAGCTAGATTCACCCCTCCACTTT
TRBJ2-2	NA	TRBV7-2	few	CASSFLGDTGELFF	TGTGCCAGCAGCTTCTTGGGGGACACCGGGGAGCTGTTTTTT
TRBJ1-6	NA	TRBV13	NA	CASSSHLSSYNSPLHF	TGTGCCAGCAGCTCCCACCTGAGCTCCTATAATTCACCCCTCCACTTT
TRBJ1-4	NA	TRBV5-4	NA	CASSLLGEKLFF	TGTGCCAGCAGCTTGCTTGGGGAAAAACTGTTTTTT
TRBJ2-2	NA	TRBV15	NA	CATSRITGRNTGELFF	TGTGCCACCAGCAGAATAACCGGGCGAAACACCGGGGAGCTGTTTTTT
TRBJ1-1	NA	TRBV6-5	NA	CASNDRTWNTEAFF	TGTGCCAGCAACGATCGTACGTGGAACACTGAAGCTTTCTTT
TRBJ1-2	TRBD1	TRBV6-5	NA	CASSLILTGGEGYTF	TGTGCCAGCAGTCTAATCCTGACAGGGGGCGAGGGCTACACCTTC
TRBJ1-3	NA	TRBV19	once	CASNSLDSGNTIYF	TGTGCCAGTAATTCGTTGGATTCAGGAAACACCATATATTTT
TRBJ1-2	TRBD1	TRBV10-3	NA	CAISPGQTYGYTF	TGTGCCATCAGTCCGGGACAGACCTATGGCTACACCTTC
TRBJ2-7	TRBD1	TRBV6-5	NA	CASRGTGVYEQYF	TGTGCCAGCAGGGGGACAGGGGTTTACGAGCAGTACTTC
TRBJ1-5	TRBD1	TRBV6-1	NA	CASSEPPGDSGNQPQHF	TGTGCCAGCAGTGAACCACCGGGGGACAGTGGCAATCAGCCCCAGCATTTT
TRBJ2-3	NA	TRBV7-8	NA	CASSFWGGDTQYF	TGTGCCAGCAGCTTTTGGGGTGGAGATACGCAGTATTTT
TRBJ1-4	NA	TRBV28	NA	CASSSPQGMREKLFF	TGTGCCAGCAGTTCACCACAGGGAATGAGGGAAAAACTGTTTTTT
TRBJ1-1	NA	TRBV25-1	NA	CASSDPLEGTEAFF	TGTGCCAGCAGTGACCCCCTAGAAGGTACTGAAGCTTTCTTT
TRBJ1-6	NA	TRBV6-5	NA	CASRQTGMDSPLHF	TGTGCCAGCAGACAAACAGGGATGGATTCACCCCTCCACTTT
TRBJ2-1	NA	TRBV2	NA	CASSESGANEQFF	TGTGCCAGCAGTGAATCTGGGGCGAATGAGCAGTTCTTC
TRBJ1-2	NA	TRBV4-1	NA	CASSLGSLANYGYTF	TGCGCCAGCAGCCTGGGGTCGCTGGCAAACTATGGCTACACCTTC
TRBJ1-2	NA	TRBV7-3	once	CASSLTHLGHPHTF	TGTGCCAGCAGCTTAACTCACCTTGGACACCCTCACACCTTC
TRBJ2-1	NA	TRBV4-1	NA	CASSPQGAPYNEQFF	TGCGCCAGCAGCCCTCAAGGGGCGCCCTACAATGAGCAGTTCTTC
TRBJ1-1	NA	TRBV28	once	CASSFEDLNTEAFF	TGTGCCAGCAGTTTTGAAGATTTGAACACTGAAGCTTTCTTT
TRBJ2-2	NA	TRBV5-1	NA	CASSLDRGGWELFF	TGCGCCAGCAGCTTGGATCGCGGCGGCTGGGAGCTGTTTTTT
TRBJ2-7	NA	TRBV5-4	NA	CASSLRPGEQYF	TGTGCCAGCAGCTTGCGTCCTGGCGAGCAGTACTTC
TRBJ2-7	NA	TRBV20-1	NA	CSAEGGYEQYF	TGCAGTGCAGAGGGGGGCTACGAGCAGTACTTC
TRBJ1-4	NA	TRBV21-1	NA	CASSKGQGGEKLFF	TGTGCCAGCAGCAAAGGACAGGGAGGAGAAAAACTGTTTTTT
TRBJ2-5	NA	TRBV5-5	NA	CASSLEPGVLQETQYF	TGTGCCAGCAGCTTGGAGCCTGGGGTCCTCCAAGAGACCCAGTACTTC
TRBJ2-3	NA	TRBV29-1	NA	CSVGGTRRTDTQYF	TGCAGCGTTGGGGGGACGCGGCGCACAGATACGCAGTATTTT
TRBJ1-5	NA	TRBV24-1	NA	CATSGGLSNQPQHF	TGTGCCACCAGTGGGGGGTTGAGCAATCAGCCCCAGCATTTT
TRBJ2-7	TRBD1	TRBV11-2	once	CASSSHPGQVRYEQYF	TGTGCCAGCAGCTCCCACCCGGGACAGGTGCGCTACGAGCAGTACTTC
TRBJ1-2	NA	TRBV3-1/TRBV3-2	few	CASSQQGHYGYTF	TGTGCCAGCAGCCAGCAGGGGCACTATGGCTACACCTTC
TRBJ1-3	NA	TRBV7-6	NA	CASSSDRMLSGNTIYF	TGTGCCAGCAGCTCTGACAGGATGCTCTCTGGAAACACCATATATTTT
TRBJ2-7	NA	TRBV6-2/TRBV6-3	NA	CASSYPVRPTREQYF	TGTGCCAGCAGTTACCCGGTCCGCCCGACTAGGGAGCAGTACTTC
TRBJ1-4	NA	TRBV9	NA	CASSKVGGSEKLFF	TGTGCCAGCAGCAAAGTGGGGGGGAGTGAAAAACTGTTTTTT
TRBJ1-2	NA	TRBV28	NA	CTSSLLWRGYGYTF	TGTACCAGCAGTTTATTGTGGAGGGGGTATGGCTACACCTTC
TRBJ2-5	NA	TRBV5-4	NA	CASSSQTGAETQYF	TGTGCCAGCAGCTCCCAGACGGGAGCGGAGACCCAGTACTTC
TRBJ2-4	NA	TRBV4-1	NA	CASSPRGLAKNIQYF	TGCGCCAGCAGCCCTCGCGGTTTAGCCAAAAACATTCAGTACTTC
TRBJ2-1	TRBD1	TRBV5-6	NA	CASSDFTGQFFNEQFF	TGTGCCAGCAGCGATTTTACGGGACAGTTTTTCAATGAGCAGTTCTTC
TRBJ1-5	NA	TRBV5-8	NA	CASSLGPAGNQPQHF	TGTGCCAGCAGCTTGGGACCGGCAGGCAATCAGCCCCAGCATTTT
TRBJ1-2	TRBD1	TRBV3-1/TRBV3-2	once	CASSLPGQGRGYTF	TGTGCCAGCAGCCTTCCCGGACAGGGACGTGGCTACACCTTC